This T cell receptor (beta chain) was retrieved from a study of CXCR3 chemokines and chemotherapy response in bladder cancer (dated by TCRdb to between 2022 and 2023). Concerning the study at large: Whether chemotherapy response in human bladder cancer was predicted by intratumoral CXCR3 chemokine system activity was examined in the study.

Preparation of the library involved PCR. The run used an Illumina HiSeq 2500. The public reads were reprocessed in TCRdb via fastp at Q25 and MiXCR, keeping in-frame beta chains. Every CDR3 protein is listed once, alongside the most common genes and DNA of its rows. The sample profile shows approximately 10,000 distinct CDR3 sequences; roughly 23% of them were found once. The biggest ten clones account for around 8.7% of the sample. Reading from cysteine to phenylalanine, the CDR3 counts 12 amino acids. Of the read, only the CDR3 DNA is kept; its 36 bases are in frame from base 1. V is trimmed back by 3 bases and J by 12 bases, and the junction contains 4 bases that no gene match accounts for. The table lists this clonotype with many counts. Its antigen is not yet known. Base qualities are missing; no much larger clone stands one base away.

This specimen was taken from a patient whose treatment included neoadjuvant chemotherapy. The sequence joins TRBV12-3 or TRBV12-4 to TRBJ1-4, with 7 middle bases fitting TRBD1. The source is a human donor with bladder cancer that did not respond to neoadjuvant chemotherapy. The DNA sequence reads TGTGCCAGCAGTTTTAACAGGGGTCAACTGTTTTTT. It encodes CASSFNRGQLFF.